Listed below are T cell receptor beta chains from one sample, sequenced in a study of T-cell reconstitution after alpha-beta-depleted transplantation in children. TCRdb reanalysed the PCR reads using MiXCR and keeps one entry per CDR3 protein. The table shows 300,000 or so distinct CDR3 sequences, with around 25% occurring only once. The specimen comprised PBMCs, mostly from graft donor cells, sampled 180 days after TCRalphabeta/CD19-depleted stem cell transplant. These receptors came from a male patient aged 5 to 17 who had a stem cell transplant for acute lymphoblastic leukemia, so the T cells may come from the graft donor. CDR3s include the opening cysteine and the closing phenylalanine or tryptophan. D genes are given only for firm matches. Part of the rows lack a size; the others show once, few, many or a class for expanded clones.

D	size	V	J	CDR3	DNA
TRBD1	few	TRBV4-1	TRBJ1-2	CASSQPRQGSRYGYTF	TGCGCCAGCAGCCAACCCCGACAGGGTAGTCGCTATGGCTACACCTTC
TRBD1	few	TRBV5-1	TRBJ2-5	CASSPGTVETQYF	TGCGCCAGCAGCCCCGGGACAGTGGAGACCCAGTACTTC
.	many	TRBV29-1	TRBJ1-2	CSVKGGDYGYTF	TGCAGCGTCAAGGGGGGTGACTATGGCTACACCTTC
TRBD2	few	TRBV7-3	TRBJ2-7	CASSPRAGAYEQYF	TGTGCCAGCAGCCCCAGAGCGGGGGCCTACGAGCAGTACTTC
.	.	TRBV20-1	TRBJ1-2	CSARARALRSYGYTF	TGCAGTGCTAGAGCCCGGGCCCTCAGGAGCTATGGCTACACCTTC
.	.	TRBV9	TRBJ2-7	CASSSDGGEQYF	TGTGCCAGCAGCTCTGACGGGGGCGAGCAGTACTTC
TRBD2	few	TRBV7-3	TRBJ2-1	CASSGWTSPYNEQFF	TGTGCCAGCAGCGGGTGGACTAGTCCCTACAATGAGCAGTTCTTC
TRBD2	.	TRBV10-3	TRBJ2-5	CAISFLAGGPKETQYF	TGTGCCATCAGTTTTCTAGCGGGAGGGCCTAAGGAGACCCAGTACTTC
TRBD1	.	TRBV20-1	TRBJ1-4	CSARARQGHEKLFF	TGCAGTGCTAGAGCTAGACAGGGGCATGAAAAACTGTTTTTT
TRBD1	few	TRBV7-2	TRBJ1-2	CASSWGQGIRSYTF	TGTGCCAGCAGCTGGGGACAGGGGATTAGGAGCTACACCTTC
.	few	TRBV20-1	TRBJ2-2	CSASTSAQYTGELFF	TGCAGTGCTAGCACGAGTGCTCAGTACACCGGGGAGCTGTTTTTT
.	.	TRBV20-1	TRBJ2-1	CCARARLSRVVYNEQFF	TGCTGTGCTAGAGCCCGCCTAAGCAGGGTCGTATACAATGAGCAGTTCTTC
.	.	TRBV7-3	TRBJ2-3	CASSVTGTLSTDTQYF	TGTGCCAGCAGCGTCACCGGGACACTTAGCACAGATACGCAGTATTTT
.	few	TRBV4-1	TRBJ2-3	CASSPPALSALDTQYF	TGCGCCAGCAGCCCCCCCGCCCTTAGCGCCCTGGATACGCAGTATTTT
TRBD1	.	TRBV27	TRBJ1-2	CASRRDRFYGYTF	TGTGCCAGCAGGAGGGACAGATTTTATGGCTACACCTTC
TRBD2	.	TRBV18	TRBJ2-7	CASSLIGLAGWSSYEQYF	TGTGCCAGCTCACTTATTGGACTAGCGGGATGGAGCTCCTACGAGCAGTACTTC
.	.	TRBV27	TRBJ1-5	CASGGGAQPQHF	TGTGCCAGTGGGGGGGGGGCCCAGCCCCAGCATTTT
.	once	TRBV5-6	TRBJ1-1	CASSLAPWRVGAFF	TGTGCCAGCAGCTTGGCCCCCTGGAGGGTCGGAGCTTTCTTT
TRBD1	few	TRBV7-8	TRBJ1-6	CASSFPRQGTNSPLHF	TGTGCCAGCAGCTTCCCTCGACAGGGAACGAATTCACCCCTCCACTTT
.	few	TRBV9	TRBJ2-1	CASSVGYPYNEQFF	TGTGCCAGCAGCGTCGGATACCCCTACAATGAGCAGTTCTTC
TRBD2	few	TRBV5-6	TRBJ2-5	CASSNGLAGGPFQETQYF	TGTGCCAGCAGCAACGGACTAGCGGGAGGCCCCTTCCAAGAGACCCAGTACTTC
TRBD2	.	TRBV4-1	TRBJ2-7	CASSQDPLLAGVSYEQYF	TGCGCCAGCAGCCAAGATCCTCTACTAGCGGGAGTGTCCTACGAGCAGTACTTC
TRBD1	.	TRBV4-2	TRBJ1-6	CASSQVTGTGLSPLHF	TGTGCCAGCAGCCAAGTTACCGGGACAGGGCTTTCACCCCTCCACTTT
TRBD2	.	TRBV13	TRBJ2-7	CASRALAGGLSEQYF	TGTGCCAGCAGGGCACTAGCGGGGGGTCTCTCCGAGCAGTACTTC
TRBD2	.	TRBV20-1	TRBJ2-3	CSARGLAGGHRDTQYF	TGCAGTGCTAGGGGCCTGGCGGGAGGGCACCGGGATACGCAGTATTTT
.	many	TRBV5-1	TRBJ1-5	CASSLDGNQPQHF	TGCGCCAGCAGCTTGGATGGCAATCAGCCCCAGCATTTT
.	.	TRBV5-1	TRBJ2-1	CASSSLLNNEQFF	TGCGCCAGCAGCTCTTTACTGAACAATGAGCAGTTCTTC
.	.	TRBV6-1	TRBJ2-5	CASMEGPIGETQYF	TGTGCCAGCATGGAGGGACCAATCGGAGAGACCCAGTACTTC
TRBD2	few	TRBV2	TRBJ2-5	CASSGLAGGPYQETQYF	TGTGCCAGCAGTGGACTAGCGGGGGGCCCGTACCAAGAGACCCAGTACTTC
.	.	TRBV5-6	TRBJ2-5	CASSGQEDGETQYF	TGTGCCAGCAGCGGGCAGGAGGATGGTGAGACCCAGTACTTC
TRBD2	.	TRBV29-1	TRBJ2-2	CSVGGIHTGELFF	TGCAGCGTGGGGGGGATTCACACCGGGGAGCTGTTTTTT
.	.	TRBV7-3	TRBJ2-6	CASSRRPGALTSGANVLTF	TGTGCCAGCAGCCGGCGGCCGGGGGCCTTAACCTCTGGGGCCAACGTCCTGACTTTC
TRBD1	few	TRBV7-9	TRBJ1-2	CASSSRTGDYGYTF	TGTGCCAGCAGCTCCCGGACAGGAGACTATGGCTACACCTTC